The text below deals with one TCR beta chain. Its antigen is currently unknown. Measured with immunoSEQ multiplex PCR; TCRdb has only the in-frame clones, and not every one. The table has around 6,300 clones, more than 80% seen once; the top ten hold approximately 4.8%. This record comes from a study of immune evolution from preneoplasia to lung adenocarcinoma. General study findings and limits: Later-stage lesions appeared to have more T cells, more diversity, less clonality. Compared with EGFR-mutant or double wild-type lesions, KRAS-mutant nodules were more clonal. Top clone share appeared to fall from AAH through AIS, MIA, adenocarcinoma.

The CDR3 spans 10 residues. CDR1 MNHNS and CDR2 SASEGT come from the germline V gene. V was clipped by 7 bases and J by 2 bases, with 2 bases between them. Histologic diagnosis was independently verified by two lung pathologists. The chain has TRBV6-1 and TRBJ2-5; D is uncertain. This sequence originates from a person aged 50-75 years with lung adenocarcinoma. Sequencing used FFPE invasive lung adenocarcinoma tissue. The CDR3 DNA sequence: TGTGCCAGCAAACAAGAGACCCAGTACTTC. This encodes CASKQETQYF.